This TCR beta chain was documented in a study of cytomegalovirus exposure and HLA in healthy donors. Study as a whole: Sequencing of about 179 million T cells in an earlier analysis found under 120 million unique TCR beta sequences.

60 Vbeta and 13 Jbeta primers were used in PCR. The repertoire was sequenced with immunoSEQ multiplex PCR; TCRdb's copy has only in-frame clones and lacks some. The data contain approximately 150,000 clones, 79% of them singletons. This clone turned up a few times. The sequenced material came from PBMCs. The TCR was taken from a man aged 35-49 years in good health and CMV-seronegative.

The DNA for the CDR3 is TGTGCCAGCAGTGCCCAGGGGGCTGAGCAGCCCCAGCATTTT. Translating it yields CASSAQGAEQPQHF. The genes are TRBV6-1 and TRBJ1-5, with 8 bases aligning to TRBD1. V trimming: 4 bases; J trimming: 7 bases; junction bases outside the gene matches: 6. CDR3 size: 14 residues. Germline-derived CDR1 and CDR2 are MNHNS and SASEGT.